One TCR beta chain is described in this entry. The target antigen is unknown. This CDR3 is 13 amino acids long. In germline, CDR1 is SEHNR, CDR2 FQNEAQ (reference sequence). These data originate in a study of CXCR3-negative and CXCR3-positive naive CD8 T cells. General study findings and limits: CXCR3-positive naive cells carried more hydrophobic TRB CDR3s than CXCR3-negative ones. Comparison of naive subsets found surface CD5 to be comparable, and TCR strength was inferred on the basis of TRB CDR3 properties.

Researchers prepared the TRB cDNA libraries using 5' RACE with UMI labels. Reanalyzing the 5' RACE reads, TCRdb keeps one entry per CDR3 protein, without DNA. The listing records some 130,000 distinct CDR3 sequences. This TCR came from a human donor in good health. Some clones in this sample may be carry-over from other donors' samples. Source material: naive CXCR3- CD8+ T cells from blood. Specified subset: CD45RO-CCR7+CD27+CD95- naive CD8+ T cells lacking CXCR3 (TNR3-). The rearrangement links TRBV7-9 to TRBJ1-2; TCRdb gives TRBD1 as the D gene, but with no DNA this cannot be confirmed. CDR3 region: CASPGQNVDGYTF. The full variable domain, rest sourced from reference TRBV7-9 and TRBJ1-2, is DTGVSQNPRHKITKRGQNVTFRCDPISEHNRLYWYRQTLGQGPEFLTYFQNEAQLEKSRLLSDRFSAERPKGSFSTLEIQRTEQGDSAMYLCASPGQNVDGYTFGSGTRLTVV.